The entry that follows covers one T cell receptor beta chain sequence. The sample belongs to a study of control samples from healthy donors and cancer patients. The CDR3 is 14 amino acids. Germline CDR1 reads SGHDT; CDR2 reads YYEEEE. The V end lost 0 bases, the J end lost 4 bases, and 8 bases lay between the germline ends. TCRdb keeps only in-frame clones here, not all; method: immunoSEQ multiplex PCR. The table lists about 410,000 clones, more than 80% of them singletons. V gene TRBV5-6 combines with J gene TRBJ1-5, with a possible D match to TRBD1 (6 bases). This TCR was sampled from a man between 35 and 55 years old with head and neck cancer. The sequenced sample was PBMCs. CDR3 amino acids: CASSLDQGNQPQHF. In nucleotides, the CDR3 is TGTGCCAGCAGCTTGGATCAGGGGAATCAGCCCCAGCATTTT.